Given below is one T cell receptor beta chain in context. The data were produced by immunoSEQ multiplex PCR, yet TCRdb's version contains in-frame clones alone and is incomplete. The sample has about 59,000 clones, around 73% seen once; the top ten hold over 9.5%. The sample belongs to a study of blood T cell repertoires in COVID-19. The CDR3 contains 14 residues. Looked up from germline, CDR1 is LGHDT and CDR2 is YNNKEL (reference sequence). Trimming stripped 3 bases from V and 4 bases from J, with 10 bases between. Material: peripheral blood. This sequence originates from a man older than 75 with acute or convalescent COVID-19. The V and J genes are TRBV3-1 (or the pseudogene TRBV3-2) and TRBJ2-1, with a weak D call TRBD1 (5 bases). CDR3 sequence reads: CASSHFRAYNEQFF. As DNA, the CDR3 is TGTGCCAGCAGCCATTTCAGGGCGTACAATGAGCAGTTCTTC.